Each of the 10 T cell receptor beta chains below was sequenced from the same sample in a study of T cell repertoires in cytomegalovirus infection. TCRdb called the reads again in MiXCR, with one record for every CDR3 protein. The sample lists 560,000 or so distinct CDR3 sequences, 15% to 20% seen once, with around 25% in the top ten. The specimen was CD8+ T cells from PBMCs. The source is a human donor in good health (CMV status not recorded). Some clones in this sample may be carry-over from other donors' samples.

CDR3: CASSQSYEKLFF. The CDR3 DNA reads TGTGCCAGCAGCCAATCGTATGAAAAACTGTTTTTT. The chain employs TRBV4-2 and TRBJ1-4, with D hard to call. This CDR3 is 12 amino acids long. Germline-derived CDR1 and CDR2 are LGHNA and YNFKEQ. V was clipped by 2 bases and J by 6 bases, with 4 bases between them.

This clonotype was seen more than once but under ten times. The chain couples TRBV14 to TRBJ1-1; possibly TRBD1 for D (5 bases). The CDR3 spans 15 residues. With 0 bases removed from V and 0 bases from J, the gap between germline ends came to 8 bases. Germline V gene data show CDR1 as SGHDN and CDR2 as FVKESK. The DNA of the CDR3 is TGTGCCAGCAGCCAAGAGGGACGGGTGAACACTGAAGCTTTCTTT. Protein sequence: CASSQEGRVNTEAFF.

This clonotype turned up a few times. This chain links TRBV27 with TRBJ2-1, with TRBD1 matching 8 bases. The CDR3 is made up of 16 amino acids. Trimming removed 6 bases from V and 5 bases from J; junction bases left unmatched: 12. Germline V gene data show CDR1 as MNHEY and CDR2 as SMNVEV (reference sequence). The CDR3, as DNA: TGTGCCAGCAGCCCTTGGGGGTCAGGGGGCCACAATGAGCAGTTCTTC. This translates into CASSPWGSGGHNEQFF.

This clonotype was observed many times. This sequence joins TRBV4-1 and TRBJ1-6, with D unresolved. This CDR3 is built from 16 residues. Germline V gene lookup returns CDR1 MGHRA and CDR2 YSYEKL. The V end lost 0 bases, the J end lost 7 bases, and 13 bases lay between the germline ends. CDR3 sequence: CASSQDWKQRNSPLHF. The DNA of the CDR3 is TGCGCCAGCAGCCAAGATTGGAAACAGAGGAATTCACCCCTCCACTTT.

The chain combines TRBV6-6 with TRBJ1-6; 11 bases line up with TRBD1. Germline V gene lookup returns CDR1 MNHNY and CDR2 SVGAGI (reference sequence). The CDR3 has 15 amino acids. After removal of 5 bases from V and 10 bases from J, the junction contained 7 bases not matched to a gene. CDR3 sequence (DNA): TGTGCCAGCAGTCCGGGACAGGGGGGGTACTCACCCCTCCACTTT. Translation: CASSPGQGGYSPLHF.

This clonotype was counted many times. This CDR3 is CASSQGQGFFYGYTF. The CDR3 DNA follows: TGTGCCAGCAGCCAAGGACAGGGGTTCTTCTATGGCTACACCTTC. The chain is built from TRBV7-8 and TRBJ1-2; 9 bases map to TRBD1. Germline values: CDR1 SGHVS, CDR2 FQNEAQ. The CDR3 has 15 amino acids. V dropped 5 bases and J dropped 4; count of bases not matched to a gene: 8.

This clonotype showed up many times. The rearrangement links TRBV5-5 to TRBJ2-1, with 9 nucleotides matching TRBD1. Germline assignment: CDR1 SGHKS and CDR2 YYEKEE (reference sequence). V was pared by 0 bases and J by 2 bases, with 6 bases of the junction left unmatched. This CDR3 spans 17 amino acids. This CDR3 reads CASSLGGGTGPYNEQFF. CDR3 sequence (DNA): TGTGCCAGCAGCTTGGGAGGGGGGACAGGGCCCTACAATGAGCAGTTCTTC. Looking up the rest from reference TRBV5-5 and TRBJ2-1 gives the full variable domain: DAGVTQSPTHLIKTRGQQVTLRCSPISGHKSVSWYQQVLGQGPQFIFQYYEKEERGRGNFPDRFSARQFPNYSSELNVNALLLGDSALYLCASSLGGGTGPYNEQFFGPGTRLTVL.

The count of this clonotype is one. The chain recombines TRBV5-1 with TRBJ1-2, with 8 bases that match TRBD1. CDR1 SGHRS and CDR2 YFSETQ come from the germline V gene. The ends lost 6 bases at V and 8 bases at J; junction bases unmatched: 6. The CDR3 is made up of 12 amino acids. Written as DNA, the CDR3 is TGCGCCAGCAAGGGACAGGACAGGGGCTACACCTTC. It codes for CASKGQDRGYTF.

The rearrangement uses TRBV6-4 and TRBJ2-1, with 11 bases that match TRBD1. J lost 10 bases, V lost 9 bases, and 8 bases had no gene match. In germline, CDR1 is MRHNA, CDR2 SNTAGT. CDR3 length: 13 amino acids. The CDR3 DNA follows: TGTGCCAGAAGCCCGGGACAGGGGGTGGAGCAGTTCTTC. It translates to CARSPGQGVEQFF.

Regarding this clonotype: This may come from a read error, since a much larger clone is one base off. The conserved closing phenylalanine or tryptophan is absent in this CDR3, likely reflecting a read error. CDR3 residues: CASSSYRGREQYL. CDR3 coding DNA: TGTGCCAGCAGCAGTTACAGGGGTCGCGAGCAGTACTTA. This chain connects TRBV7-6 to TRBJ2-7, with 7 nucleotides matching TRBD1. The CDR3 is 13 residues long. Germline CDR1 reads SGHVS; CDR2 reads FNYEAQ. Trimming took 5 bases from V and 6 from J; bases not matched to a gene: 7.